These 3 T cell receptor beta chains originate from one sample sequenced in a study of shared clonotypes between healthy human individuals. Produced via immunoSEQ multiplex PCR; TCRdb's table is partial and in-frame only. This repertoire shows 2 million to 2.5 million clones, roughly 93% found once; its top ten account for 0.3% to 0.4%. Sequencing input: naive CD4+ T cells from PBMCs. The subset denotes: CD45RA+ positively selected. These receptors were obtained from a man aged 18 to 30 in good health. Some clones in this sample may be carry-over from other donors' samples.

This clone was counted a few times. CDR3 region: CAWSVQGWTEAFF. CDR3 sequence (DNA): TGTGCCTGGAGTGTACAGGGTTGGACTGAAGCTTTCTTT. The genes are TRBV30 and TRBJ1-1; D is perhaps TRBD1 (6 bases). CDR3 length: 13 residues. The ends were cut back, 0 bases at V and 5 bases at J, with 10 bases in the middle. From germline, CDR1 is GTSNPN and CDR2 SVGIG (reference sequence).

The CDR3 is CSIFIMNTEAFF. The CDR3 DNA reads TGCAGCATTTTCATCATGAACACTGAAGCTTTCTTT. The V and J genes are TRBV29-1 and TRBJ1-1; D gene unclear. The CDR3 contains 12 residues. With 8 bases removed from V and 0 bases from J, the gap between germline ends came to 10 bases. Germline assignment: CDR1 SQVTM and CDR2 ANQGSEA.

This clone was observed a handful of times. The chain combines TRBV4-1 with TRBJ1-4, with 10 bases lining up with TRBD1. The CDR3 length is 15 residues. V dropped 2 bases and J dropped 8; count of bases not matched to a gene: 5. Germline V CDR1 and CDR2: MGHRA, YSYEKL. CDR3 DNA: TGCGCCAGCAGCCAATGGACAGGGGGAGGAGAAAAACTGTTTTTT. Translation: CASSQWTGGGEKLFF.